The present T cell receptor (beta chain) was sequenced within a study of OX40 agonist ivuxolimab in advanced cancers. Overall study context: An agonistic human IgG2 monoclonal antibody against OX40 (CD134) was given. Study-level points and caveats: Some patients who did not respond also had low normalized T-cell clonal expansion.

CDR1 is SGDLS and CDR2 is YYNGEE in the germline V gene. CDR3 length: 15 amino acids. V gave up 0 bases and J gave up 5 bases; unmatched junction bases: 7. Cycle 7 day 1, cycle 4 day 1, and baseline were the timepoints at which blood was sampled. With respect to this clone: Antigen specificity is unknown.

Using immunoSEQ multiplex PCR, the repertoire was profiled, and TCRdb retains in-frame clones only, with some absent. Altogether some 70,000 clones are present, about nine tenths being singletons, with the ten largest covering roughly 2%. The gene calls are TRBV9 and TRBJ2-7; 8 bases are a match to TRBD2. Source: CD4+ or CD8+ T cells sorted from blood, taken in a trial of the OX40 agonist ivuxolimab. The sequence derives from an adult with an advanced solid tumor such as melanoma, head and neck, liver or kidney cancer. The CDR3 loop reads CASSVGPGRANEQYF. For the CDR3, the DNA is TGTGCCAGCAGCGTAGGGCCCGGGAGGGCGAACGAGCAGTACTTC.